Below are 8 T cell receptor beta chains sequenced from a single sample in a study of blood T cell repertoires in COVID-19. Only in-frame clones appear in the TCRdb table, and some are missing; sequencing was by immunoSEQ multiplex PCR. The data show some 330,000 clones, approximately 89% seen once. The sequencing sample was made of PBMCs or T cells enriched from blood (not recorded which). These receptors all come from a man aged 25-45 years who had recovered from COVID-19.

The rearrangement links TRBV7-8 to TRBJ2-2; 13 bases align to TRBD2. With V trimmed by 1 base and J by 1 base, 12 bases remained unmatched. This CDR3 region has 21 residues. Germline V gene sequence: CDR1 SGHVS, CDR2 FQNEAQ. CDR3 sequence: CASSLVPEGLAGSVNTGELFF. The DNA for the CDR3 is TGTGCCAGCAGCTTAGTCCCCGAGGGACTAGCGGGGAGTGTGAACACCGGGGAGCTGTTTTTT.

The CDR3 coding sequence is TGTGCCAGCAGCTTAGGGACAGGTTGGACTGAAGCTTTCTTT. Protein product: CASSLGTGWTEAFF. The chain has TRBV7-2 and TRBJ1-1, with 7 bases that match TRBD1. The trim removed 1 base at V and 5 bases at J, leaving 4 bases unmatched. The CDR3 has 14 residues. Per the germline V gene, CDR1 is SGHTA and CDR2 is FQGNSA. Combining the CDR3 with reference TRBV7-2 and TRBJ1-1 gives the whole variable domain GAGVSQSPSNKVTEKGKDVELRCDPISGHTALYWYRQSLGQGLEFLIYFQGNSAPDKSGLPSDRFSAERTGGSVSTLTIQRTQQEDSAVYLCASSLGTGWTEAFFGQGTRLTVV.

This rearrangement joins TRBV6-4 to TRBJ2-1; D unresolved. Trimming pared 3 bases from V and 8 bases from J, leaving 11 bases between. CDR3 size: 13 residues. Germline lookup yields CDR1 MRHNA and CDR2 SNTAGT. The CDR3 DNA sequence: TGTGCCAGCAGTGATTCGAACATGCATGAGCAGTTCTTC. Translated: CASSDSNMHEQFF.

This clone has just a few counts. This CDR3 is CAWSVGVYTGELFF. CDR3 DNA: TGTGCCTGGAGTGTAGGAGTGTACACCGGGGAGCTGTTTTTT. J is TRBJ2-2 and V is TRBV30; D is ambiguous. The CDR3 sequence is 14 residues long. Per the germline V gene, CDR1 is GTSNPN and CDR2 is SVGIG (reference sequence). V was trimmed by 0 bases and J by 3 bases, leaving 8 bases between them.

The sample holds many counts of this clone. The chain is built from TRBV2 and TRBJ1-6; TRBD1 might be the D (5 bases). The CDR3 sequence is 14 residues long. Trimming left V 7 bases short and J 5 bases short, with 12 bases between. CDR1 SNHLY and CDR2 FYNNEI come from the germline V gene. This chain's CDR3 is CASIPRTHNSPLHF. The CDR3 nucleotides read TGTGCCAGCATTCCCCGGACACATAATTCACCCCTCCACTTT.

The rearrangement uses TRBV19 and TRBJ2-7; D might be TRBD2 (6 bases). The CDR3 has 13 amino acids. Trimming took off 1 base at V and 6 bases at J, with 10 bases between the two ends. CDR1 LNHDA and CDR2 SQIVND come from the germline V gene (reference sequence). The CDR3 sequence: CASSIGAGGEQYF. The CDR3 DNA reads TGTGCCAGTAGTATAGGAGCCGGGGGCGAGCAGTACTTC.

This chain connects TRBV11-1 to TRBJ2-3; 9 bases map to TRBD2. Trimming removed 3 bases from V and 1 base from J; junction bases left unmatched: 5. Germline CDR1 is SGHAT and CDR2 is FQDESV (reference sequence). The CDR3 is 16 amino acids. The CDR3 bases are TGTGCCAGCAGCTTCCTAGCGGGGTCTCGCACAGATACGCAGTATTTT. It specifies CASSFLAGSRTDTQYF.

The chain uses TRBV10-3 and TRBJ1-1; D unclear. Looked up from germline, CDR1 is ENHRY and CDR2 is SYGVKD. V dropped 8 bases and J dropped 7 bases, with 23 bases sitting between them. CDR3 size: 15 residues. Here the CDR3 reads CAIQVVDGGLGEAFF. As DNA, the CDR3 is TGTGCCATCCAAGTTGTGGACGGAGGCTTGGGTGAAGCTTTCTTT.